One and the same sample provided the 24 T cell receptor beta chains below, sequenced in a study of blood T cell repertoires in COVID-19. Generated by immunoSEQ multiplex PCR, the TCRdb table keeps only in-frame clones and is missing some. Of roughly 240,000 clones in the sample, approximately 84% were seen once. Sequencing input: peripheral blood. The receptors were gathered from an elderly woman with acute or convalescent COVID-19.

CDR3 sequence: CASSIGRGGQNIQYF. CDR3 nucleotides: TGTGCCAGTAGTATAGGGCGGGGGGGGCAAAACATTCAGTACTTC. The chain uses TRBV19 and TRBJ2-4; 9 nucleotides align to TRBD2. CDR1 and CDR2 from the germline V gene are LNHDA and SQIVND (reference sequence). The length of the CDR3 is 15 residues. V was clipped by 1 base and J by 5 bases; unmatched bases: 3.

This chain uses TRBV9 with TRBJ1-3, with D uncertain. This CDR3 contains 14 residues. Trimming removed 5 bases from V and 1 base from J, with 10 bases in between. Germline CDR1 is SGDLS and CDR2 is YYNGEE. In nucleotides, the CDR3 is TGTGCCAGCAGTGCGGCAGCGTCTGGAAACACCATATATTTT. Amino acid sequence: CASSAAASGNTIYF. Full variable domain (outside the CDR3, taken from reference TRBV9 and TRBJ1-3): DSGVTQTPKHLITATGQRVTLRCSPRSGDLSVYWYQQSLDQGLQFLIQYYNGEERAKGNILERFSAQQFPDLHSELNLSSLELGDSALYFCASSAAASGNTIYFGEGSWLTVV.

The J gene is TRBJ1-6, the V gene TRBV7-2; no clear D. The CDR3 covers 12 residues. Trimming pared 4 bases from V and 7 bases from J, leaving 5 bases between. Germline values: CDR1 SGHTA, CDR2 FQGNSA. CDR3: CASSYINSPLHF. The DNA of the CDR3 is TGTGCCAGCAGCTATATCAATTCACCCCTCCACTTT.

The gene calls are TRBV27 and TRBJ1-2; 9 bases align to TRBD1. Germline V lookup: CDR1 MNHEY, CDR2 SMNVEV (reference sequence). There are 15 residues in the CDR3. The J segment lost 2 bases and the V segment lost 6 bases, leaving 7 bases of the junction unmatched. The CDR3 sequence: CASSPRTGANYGYTF. CDR3 nucleotides: TGTGCCAGCAGCCCCAGGACAGGGGCAAACTATGGCTACACCTTC.

The chain joins TRBV5-4 to TRBJ1-1; 7 nucleotides match TRBD1. Trimming took 3 bases from V and 8 from J; bases not matched to a gene: 13. The CDR3 is 15 amino acids. The germline gives CDR1 SGHNT, CDR2 YYREEE (reference sequence). The CDR3 loop is CASSWKSTGDGEAFF. CDR3 sequence (DNA): TGTGCCAGCAGCTGGAAGAGTACAGGGGATGGCGAAGCTTTCTTT.

This clone was detected only a few times. The chain has TRBV28 and TRBJ2-7; 11 bases map to TRBD2. V was pared by 8 bases and J by 3 bases, with 6 bases of the junction left unmatched. The CDR3 covers 14 residues. Germline-derived CDR1 and CDR2 are MDHEN and SYDVKM. The CDR3 DNA reads as TGTGCCAGCGTAGCGGGAGGGACAAACTACGAGCAGTACTTC. Translated, it gives CASVAGGTNYEQYF.

This sequence joins TRBV5-1 and TRBJ1-3, with 8 nucleotides matching TRBD1. The CDR3 runs to 14 residues. Germline values: CDR1 SGHRS, CDR2 YFSETQ. Trimming cost V 5 bases and J 4 bases; bases outside gene matches: 5. This CDR3 is CASRGDRSGNTIYF. The CDR3 DNA sequence: TGCGCCAGCAGGGGGGACAGGTCCGGAAACACCATATATTTT.

On this clone: Other DNA sequences of this sample code for an identical CDR3. This rearrangement joins TRBV10-3 to TRBJ1-1; tentatively, D is TRBD1 (5 bases). CDR1 ENHRY and CDR2 SYGVKD come from the germline V gene. V was clipped by 4 bases and J by 3 bases, with 9 bases between them. CDR3 length equals 13 residues. The CDR3 region is CAISGQGDTEAFF. The CDR3 DNA reads as TGTGCCATCAGTGGTCAAGGGGACACTGAAGCTTTCTTT.

The chain links TRBV12-5 to TRBJ2-3, with TRBD2 identical over 8 bases. The CDR3 has 14 amino acids. Germline CDR1 and CDR2: LGHNT and FRNRAP. Losses at the gene ends were 9 bases for V and 3 bases for J; bases not matched to a gene: 8. CDR3 sequence: CASFSGIVTDTQYF. The DNA for the CDR3 is TGTGCTAGCTTTAGCGGGATTGTGACAGATACGCAGTATTTT. The full variable domain, completed using reference TRBV12-5 and TRBJ2-3, is DARVTQTPRHKVTEMGQEVTMRCQPILGHNTVFWYRQTMMQGLELLAYFRNRAPLDDSGMPKDRFSAEMPDATLATLKIQPSEPRDSAVYFCASFSGIVTDTQYFGPGTRLTVL.

The V and J genes are TRBV2 and TRBJ1-4, with D unclear. Trimming removed 3 bases from V and 4 bases from J, with 9 bases in between. CDR3 size: 14 residues. The germline V gene encodes CDR1 SNHLY and CDR2 FYNNEI. The CDR3 DNA follows: TGTGCCAGCAGTGAGCGGGGAAATAATGAAAAACTGTTTTTT. Amino acid sequence: CASSERGNNEKLFF.

The CDR3 coding sequence is TGCGCCAGCAGCTCCACGGGACAGGCCTACGAGCAGTACTTC. It translates to CASSSTGQAYEQYF. The V and J genes are TRBV5-1 and TRBJ2-7, with 8 nucleotides matching TRBD1. The CDR3 contains 14 residues. V trimming: 3 bases; J trimming: 2 bases; junction bases outside the gene matches: 4. Germline CDR1 reads SGHRS; CDR2 reads YFSETQ.

The chain couples TRBV6-5 to TRBJ2-1, with 11 nucleotides matching TRBD2. Germline V gene sequence: CDR1 MNHEY, CDR2 SVGAGI. The CDR3 extends over 16 amino acids. Trimming removed 3 bases from V and 9 bases from J; junction bases left unmatched: 10. The chain's CDR3 is CASSYISGGAISEQFF. For the CDR3, the DNA is TGTGCCAGCAGTTATATTAGCGGGGGGGCGATAAGTGAGCAGTTCTTC.

This chain uses TRBV9 with TRBJ1-2, with 10 bases lining up with TRBD1. CDR1 SGDLS and CDR2 YYNGEE come from the germline V gene. J was trimmed by 8 bases and V by 2 bases; bases with no gene match: 6. The CDR3 has 14 residues. As DNA, the CDR3 is TGTGCCAGCAGCGTGGGACAGGGGAGAAGGGGCTACACCTTC. Amino acids: CASSVGQGRRGYTF.

This sequence joins TRBV5-1 and TRBJ2-1; D uncertain. The CDR3 has 14 residues. V was cut by 1 base and J by 8 bases, with 13 bases left in between. CDR1 SGHRS and CDR2 YFSETQ come from the germline V gene. CDR3 sequence reads: CASSLMAGSHEQFF. The CDR3 coding sequence is TGCGCCAGCAGCTTGATGGCAGGCTCTCATGAGCAGTTCTTC.

The genes are TRBV7-6 and TRBJ1-4; D is undetermined. Looked up from germline, CDR1 is SGHVS and CDR2 is FNYEAQ. The CDR3 contains 15 residues. Trimming pared 1 base from V and 0 bases from J, leaving 6 bases between. The CDR3 sequence is CASSLEPATNEKLFF. CDR3 DNA sequence: TGTGCCAGCAGCTTAGAGCCCGCAACTAATGAAAAACTGTTTTTT. The full variable domain, rest sourced from reference TRBV7-6 and TRBJ1-4, is GAGVSQSPRYKVTKRGQDVALRCDPISGHVSLYWYRQALGQGPEFLTYFNYEAQQDKSGLPNDRFSAERPEGSISTLTIQRTEQRDSAMYRCASSLEPATNEKLFFGSGTQLSVL.

This chain links TRBV10-2 with TRBJ2-5, with TRBD1 matching over 8 bases. The CDR3 is 14 residues long. The trim removed 5 bases at V and 5 bases at J, leaving 7 bases unmatched. In germline, CDR1 is WSHSY, CDR2 SAAADI. The CDR3 DNA follows: TGCGCCAGCAGTTTACAGGGGGGCGGGGAGACCCAGTACTTC. Encoded protein: CASSLQGGGETQYF.

V is TRBV6-6 and J is TRBJ2-3; D unresolved. Germline V gives CDR1 MNHNY, CDR2 SVGAGI (reference sequence). CDR3 length: 13 residues. Trimming took off 2 bases at V and 3 bases at J, with 6 bases between the two ends. The CDR3 sequence is CASSYQETDTQYF. CDR3 DNA sequence: TGTGCCAGCAGTTACCAGGAAACAGATACGCAGTATTTT.

This chain links TRBV6-2 or TRBV6-3 with TRBJ2-7; TRBD2 aligns across 11 bases. The CDR3 contains 16 residues. Germline V gene data show CDR1 as MNHEY and CDR2 as SVGEGT. V shed 5 bases, J shed 4 bases, and the junction held 10 bases outside the gene matches. The DNA of the CDR3 is TGTGCCAGCAGTACAGCTAGCGGGAGGAATATATACGAGCAGTACTTC. This encodes CASSTASGRNIYEQYF.

This chain links TRBV11-2 with TRBJ2-3; 8 bases are shared with TRBD1. Germline CDR1 is SGHAT and CDR2 is FQNNGV. V gave up 0 bases and J gave up 4 bases; unmatched junction bases: 3. The CDR3 loop spans 15 amino acids. The CDR3 here is CASSLDRGPPDTQYF. CDR3 coding DNA: TGTGCCAGCAGCTTAGACAGGGGGCCCCCAGATACGCAGTATTTT.

The chain recombines TRBV6-2 or TRBV6-3 with TRBJ1-1; D is ambiguous. The V gene's germline CDR1 is MNHEY and CDR2 SVGEGT. The CDR3 has 14 amino acids. V dropped 6 bases and J dropped 7 bases, with 18 bases sitting between them. The chain's CDR3 is CASSLNSGKDEAFF. The CDR3 DNA is TGTGCCAGCAGCCTAAACAGCGGGAAAGATGAAGCTTTCTTT.

The V gene is TRBV7-2, the J gene TRBJ1-2; D unclear. Germline CDR1 is SGHTA and CDR2 is FQGNSA. V was pared by 1 base and J by 7 bases, with 16 bases between. The CDR3 covers 15 residues. As DNA, the CDR3 is TGTGCCAGCAGCTTAGTATTTTTCGGTGCAGGTGGCTACACCTTC. Translating it yields CASSLVFFGAGGYTF.

The CDR3 reads CASSSLAGSHNEQFF. In nucleotides, the CDR3 is TGTGCCAGCAGCTCCTTAGCGGGATCCCACAATGAGCAGTTCTTC. The V and J genes are TRBV7-2 and TRBJ2-1; 8 nucleotides align to TRBD2. Looked up from germline, CDR1 is SGHTA and CDR2 is FQGNSA. The J segment lost 5 bases and the V segment lost 4 bases, leaving 7 bases of the junction unmatched. The CDR3 has 15 residues.

The chain combines TRBV5-5 with TRBJ2-7, with D hard to call. The CDR3 contains 12 residues. Germline CDR1 reads SGHKS; CDR2 reads YYEKEE (reference sequence). With 1 base removed from V and 3 bases from J, the gap between germline ends came to 5 bases. CDR3 nucleotide sequence: TGTGCCAGCAGCTTGTCTTTCTACGAGCAGTACTTC. Amino acids: CASSLSFYEQYF. Supplemented by reference TRBV5-5 and TRBJ2-7, the full variable domain reads DAGVTQSPTHLIKTRGQQVTLRCSPISGHKSVSWYQQVLGQGPQFIFQYYEKEERGRGNFPDRFSARQFPNYSSELNVNALLLGDSALYLCASSLSFYEQYFGPGTRLTVT.

V gene TRBV19 combines with J gene TRBJ2-5, with TRBD2 matching 14 bases. CDR1 and CDR2 (germline): LNHDA, SQIVND (reference sequence). The CDR3 contains 17 residues. J was trimmed by 5 bases and V by 1 base; bases with no gene match: 6. The CDR3 loop is CASSIGLAGGSRETQYF. DNA for the CDR3: TGTGCCAGTAGTATAGGACTAGCGGGGGGGTCAAGGGAGACCCAGTACTTC. The variable domain in full, with the rest retrieved from reference TRBV19 and TRBJ2-5, is DGGITQSPKYLFRKEGQNVTLSCEQNLNHDAMYWYRQDPGQGLRLIYYSQIVNDFQKGDIAEGYSVSREKKESFPLTVTSAQKNPTAFYLCASSIGLAGGSRETQYFGPGTRLLVL.